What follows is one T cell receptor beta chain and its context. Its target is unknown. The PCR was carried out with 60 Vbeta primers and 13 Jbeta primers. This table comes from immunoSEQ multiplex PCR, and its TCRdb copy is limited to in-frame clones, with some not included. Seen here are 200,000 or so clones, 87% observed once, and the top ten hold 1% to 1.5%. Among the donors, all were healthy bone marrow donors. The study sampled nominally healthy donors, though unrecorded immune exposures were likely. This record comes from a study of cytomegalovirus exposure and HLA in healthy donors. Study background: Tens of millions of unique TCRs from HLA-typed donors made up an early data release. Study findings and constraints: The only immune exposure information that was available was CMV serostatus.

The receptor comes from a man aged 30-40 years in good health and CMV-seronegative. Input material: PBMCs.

DNA of the CDR3: TGTGCCAGCAGCTTAGAAAATAGTCGGGAAGGCGACCGGCATTTT. Translation: CASSLENSREGDRHF. The V and J genes are TRBV7-9 and TRBJ1-5; D call uncertain. CDR1 is SEHNR, CDR2 FQNEAQ, per germline (reference sequence). Deletions cut 1 base from V and 15 bases from J, with 22 bases between. There are 15 residues in the CDR3. Filled out from reference TRBV7-9 and TRBJ1-5, the complete variable domain reads DTGVSQNPRHKITKRGQNVTFRCDPISEHNRLYWYRQTLGQGPEFLTYFQNEAQLEKSRLLSDRFSAERPKGSFSTLEIQRTEQGDSAMYLCASSLENSREGDRHFGDGTRLSIL.